This T cell receptor beta chain was documented in a study of CD8 T cells in Susac syndrome. CD8+ and CD4+ blood T cells underwent TCR beta sequencing. Negative isolation was applied to CD8+ and CD4+ T cells, and FACS enrichment was applied to TEMRA cells. CDR3 size: 13 residues. Germline loops: CDR1 MGHDK, CDR2 SYGVNS. V was shortened by 3 bases and J by 0 bases, with 5 bases between the two germline ends. Random hexamers were used to reverse transcribe an amount of roughly 0.45 to 1 ug RNA. The CDR3 of TCR beta was amplified by immunoSEQ multiplex PCR across 54 Vbeta and 13 Jbeta. Using its own MiXCR run on the immunoSEQ multiplex PCR reads, TCRdb lists one record per CDR3 protein. The sample lists some 190,000 distinct CDR3 sequences, about 94% occurring once.

The clonotype comes from a human donor in good health. The J gene is TRBJ1-2, the V gene TRBV25-1, with D unresolved. Sequencing was done on a sample of CD4+ T cells from PBMCs. The DNA for the CDR3 is TGTGCCAGCAGTGACCCGACTAACTATGGCTACACCTTC. It encodes CASSDPTNYGYTF.